This T cell receptor beta chain was profiled in a study of response to subunit inactivated influenza vaccine. The study, taken as a whole, reports: The authors suggested that every seasonal influenza vaccination recruits few new T cells.

CDR1 is MNHNS and CDR2 is SASEGT in the germline V gene. CDR3 length equals 15 residues. Germline trimming cut 6 bases from V and 5 bases from J; bases unmatched to any gene: 12. This clonotype was picked up a small number of times. Its antigen is not known. Via MiXCR, TCRdb re-called the RT-PCR reads, giving one row per CDR3 protein. The sample gives over 400,000 distinct CDR3 sequences, roughly 11% of which show up once; 10% to 15% is in the top ten. This clonotype originated in a man over 45 who received an inactivated influenza vaccine. The chain recombines TRBV6-1 with TRBJ2-5; TRBD2 agrees at 7 bases. This material consisted of PBMCs from blood, taken 35 to 45 days after vaccination. CDR3 sequence reads: CASSSRWGGSETQYF. CDR3 coding DNA: TGTGCCAGCAGCTCGAGGTGGGGAGGGAGTGAGACCCAGTACTTC.